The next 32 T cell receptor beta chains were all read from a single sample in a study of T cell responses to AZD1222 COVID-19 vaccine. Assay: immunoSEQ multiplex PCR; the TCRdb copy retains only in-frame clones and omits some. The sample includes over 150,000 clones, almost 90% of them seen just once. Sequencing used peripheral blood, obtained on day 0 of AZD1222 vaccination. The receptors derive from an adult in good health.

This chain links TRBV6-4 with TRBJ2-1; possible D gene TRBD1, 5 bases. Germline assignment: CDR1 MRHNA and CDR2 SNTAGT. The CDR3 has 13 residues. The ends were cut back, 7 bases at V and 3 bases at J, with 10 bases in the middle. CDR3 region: CASKGDFYNEQFF. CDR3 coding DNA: TGTGCCAGCAAAGGGGATTTCTACAATGAGCAGTTCTTC.

CDR3 sequence reads: CASSLSGQGAETQYF. The CDR3 coding sequence is TGTGCCAGCAGTTTATCGGGACAGGGGGCAGAGACCCAGTACTTC. The rearrangement joins TRBV28 to TRBJ2-5; TRBD1 matches at 12 bases. The CDR3 runs to 15 residues. Germline V CDR1 and CDR2: MDHEN, SYDVKM. Trimming cost V 1 base and J 4 bases; bases outside gene matches: 1.

The DNA of the CDR3 is TGTGCCAGCAGTTACCTGGGAGGAGAGACCCAGTACTTC. It translates to CASSYLGGETQYF. V and J are TRBV6-2 or TRBV6-3 and TRBJ2-5; weak D call: TRBD2 (6 bases). The V end was cut by 2 bases, the J end by 4 bases, with 8 bases between. Per the germline V gene, CDR1 is MNHEY and CDR2 is SVGEGT. The CDR3 consists of 13 residues.

This CDR3 is CASRLRGSNTEAFF. CDR3 in DNA: TGTGCCAGCAGATTAAGGGGTTCGAACACTGAAGCTTTCTTT. The rearrangement uses TRBV7-2 and TRBJ1-1; maybe TRBD1 (5 bases). The CDR3 totals 14 residues. Trimming stripped 6 bases from V and 1 base from J, with 12 bases between. Germline-derived CDR1 and CDR2 are SGHTA and FQGNSA.

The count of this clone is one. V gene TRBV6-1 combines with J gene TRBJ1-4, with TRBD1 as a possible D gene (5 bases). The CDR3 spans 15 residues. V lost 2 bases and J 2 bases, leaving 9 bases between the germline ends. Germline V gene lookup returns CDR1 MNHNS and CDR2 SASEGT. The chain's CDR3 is CASSETGGTNEKLFF. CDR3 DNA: TGTGCCAGCAGTGAAACGGGGGGGACTAATGAAAAACTGTTTTTT.

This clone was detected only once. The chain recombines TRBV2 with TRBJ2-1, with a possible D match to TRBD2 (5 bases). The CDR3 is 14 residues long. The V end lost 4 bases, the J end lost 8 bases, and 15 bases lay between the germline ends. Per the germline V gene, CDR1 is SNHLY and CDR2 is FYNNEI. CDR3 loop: CASSGGPVVDEQFF. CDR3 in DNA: TGTGCCAGCAGTGGAGGGCCCGTTGTAGATGAGCAGTTCTTC. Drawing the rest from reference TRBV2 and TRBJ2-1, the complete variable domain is EPEVTQTPSHQVTQMGQEVILRCVPISNHLYFYWYRQILGQKVEFLVSFYNNEISEKSEIFDDQFSVERPDGSNFTLKIRSTKLEDSAMYFCASSGGPVVDEQFFGPGTRLTVL.

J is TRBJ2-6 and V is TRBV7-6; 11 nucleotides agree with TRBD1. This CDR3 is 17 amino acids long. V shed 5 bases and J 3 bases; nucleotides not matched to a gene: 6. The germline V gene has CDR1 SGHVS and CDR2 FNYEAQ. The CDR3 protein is CASSRGQGAHGANVLTF. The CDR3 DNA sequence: TGTGCCAGCAGCCGTGGACAGGGGGCGCATGGGGCCAACGTCCTGACTTTC.

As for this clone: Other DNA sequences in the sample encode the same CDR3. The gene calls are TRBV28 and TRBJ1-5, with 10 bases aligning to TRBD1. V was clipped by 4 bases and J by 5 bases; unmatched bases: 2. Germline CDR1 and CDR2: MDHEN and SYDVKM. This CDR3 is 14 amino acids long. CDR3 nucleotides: TGTGCCAGCAGTTCCGGACAGGGGGATCAGCCCCAGCATTTT. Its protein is CASSSGQGDQPQHF.

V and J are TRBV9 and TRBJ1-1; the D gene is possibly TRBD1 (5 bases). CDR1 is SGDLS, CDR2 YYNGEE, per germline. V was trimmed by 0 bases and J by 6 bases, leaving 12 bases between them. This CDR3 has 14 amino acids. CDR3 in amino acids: CASSVVSGTAEAFF. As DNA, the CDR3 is TGTGCCAGCAGCGTAGTGTCGGGGACGGCTGAAGCTTTCTTT.

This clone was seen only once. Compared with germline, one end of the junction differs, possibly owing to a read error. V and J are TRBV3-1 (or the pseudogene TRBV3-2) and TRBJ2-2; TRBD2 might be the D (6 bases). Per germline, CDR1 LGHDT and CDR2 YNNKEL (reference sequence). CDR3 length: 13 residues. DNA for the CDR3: TGTGCCAGCAGCCAAGCTTCGGGCGGGGAGATGTTTTTT. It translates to CASSQASGGEMFF.

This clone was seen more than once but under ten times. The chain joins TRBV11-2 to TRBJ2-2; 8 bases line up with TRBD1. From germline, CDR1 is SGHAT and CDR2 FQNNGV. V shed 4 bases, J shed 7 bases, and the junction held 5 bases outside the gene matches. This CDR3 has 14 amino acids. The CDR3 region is CASSSQGGIGELFF. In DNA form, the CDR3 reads TGTGCCAGCAGCTCACAGGGGGGAATCGGGGAGCTGTTTTTT.

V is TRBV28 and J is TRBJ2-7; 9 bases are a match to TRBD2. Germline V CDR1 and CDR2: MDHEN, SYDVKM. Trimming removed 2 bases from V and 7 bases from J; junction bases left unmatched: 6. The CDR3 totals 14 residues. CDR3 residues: CASSLAREGGEQYF. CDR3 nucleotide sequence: TGTGCCAGCAGTTTAGCGCGGGAGGGGGGTGAGCAGTACTTC.

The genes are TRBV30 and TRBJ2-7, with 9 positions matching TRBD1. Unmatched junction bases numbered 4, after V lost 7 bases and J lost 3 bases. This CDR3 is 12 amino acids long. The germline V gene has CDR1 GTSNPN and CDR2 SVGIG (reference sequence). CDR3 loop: CAYRDRVYEQYF. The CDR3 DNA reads TGTGCCTACCGGGACAGGGTCTACGAGCAGTACTTC.

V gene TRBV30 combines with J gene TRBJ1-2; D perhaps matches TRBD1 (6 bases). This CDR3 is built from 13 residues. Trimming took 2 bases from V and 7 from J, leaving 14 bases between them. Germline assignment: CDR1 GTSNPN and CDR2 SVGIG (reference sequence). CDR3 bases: TGTGCCTGGAGTCCCGGGGCAGGGGCTGGCTACACCTTC. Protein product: CAWSPGAGAGYTF.

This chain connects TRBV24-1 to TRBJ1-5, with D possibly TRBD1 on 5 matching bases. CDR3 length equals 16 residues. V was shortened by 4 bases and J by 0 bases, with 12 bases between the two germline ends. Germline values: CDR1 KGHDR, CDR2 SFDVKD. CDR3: CATSEGDYYSNQPQHF. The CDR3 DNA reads TGTGCCACCAGTGAGGGGGACTACTATAGCAATCAGCCCCAGCATTTT.

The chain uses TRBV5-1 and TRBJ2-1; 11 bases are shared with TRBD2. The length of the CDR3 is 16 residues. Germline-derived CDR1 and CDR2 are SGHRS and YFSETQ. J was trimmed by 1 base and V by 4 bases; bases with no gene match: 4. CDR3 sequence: CASSPTSGRSYNEQFF. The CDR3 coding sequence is TGCGCCAGCAGCCCAACTAGCGGGAGATCCTACAATGAGCAGTTCTTC.

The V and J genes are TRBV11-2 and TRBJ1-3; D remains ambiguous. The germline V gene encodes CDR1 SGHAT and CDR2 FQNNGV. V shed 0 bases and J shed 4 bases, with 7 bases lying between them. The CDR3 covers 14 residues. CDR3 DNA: TGTGCCAGCAGCTTAGAGAAGGGAGGAAACACCATATATTTT. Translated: CASSLEKGGNTIYF.

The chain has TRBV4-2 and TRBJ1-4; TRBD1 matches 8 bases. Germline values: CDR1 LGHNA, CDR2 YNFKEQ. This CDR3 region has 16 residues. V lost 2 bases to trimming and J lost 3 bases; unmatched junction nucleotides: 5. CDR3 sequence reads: CASSQPQGAANEKLFF. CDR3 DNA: TGTGCCAGCAGCCAACCCCAGGGGGCAGCTAATGAAAAACTGTTTTTT.

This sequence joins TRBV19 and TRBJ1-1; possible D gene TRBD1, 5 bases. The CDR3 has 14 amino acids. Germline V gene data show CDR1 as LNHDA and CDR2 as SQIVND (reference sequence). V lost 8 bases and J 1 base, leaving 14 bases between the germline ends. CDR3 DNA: TGTGCCAGTTGGCGATGGGGCGGGAACACTGAAGCTTTCTTT. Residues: CASWRWGGNTEAFF.

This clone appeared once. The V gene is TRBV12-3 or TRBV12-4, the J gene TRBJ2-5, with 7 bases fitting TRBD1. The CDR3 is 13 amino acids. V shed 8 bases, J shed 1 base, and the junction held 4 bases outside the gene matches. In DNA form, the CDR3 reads TGTGCCAGCGGGGACAGAGTCCAAGAGACCCAGTACTTC. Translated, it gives CASGDRVQETQYF.

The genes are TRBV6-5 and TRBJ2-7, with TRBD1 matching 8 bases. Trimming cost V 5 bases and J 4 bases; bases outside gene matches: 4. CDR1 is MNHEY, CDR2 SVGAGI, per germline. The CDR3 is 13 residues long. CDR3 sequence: CASSMTGAYEQYF. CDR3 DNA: TGTGCCAGCAGTATGACAGGGGCATACGAGCAGTACTTC.

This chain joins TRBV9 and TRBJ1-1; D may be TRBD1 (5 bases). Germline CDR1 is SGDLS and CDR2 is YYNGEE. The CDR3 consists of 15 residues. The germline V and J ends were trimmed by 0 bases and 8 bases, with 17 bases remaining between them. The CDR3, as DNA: TGTGCCAGCAGCGTAGCTGTGGGGGTTGTTCAGGAAGCTTTCTTT. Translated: CASSVAVGVVQEAFF. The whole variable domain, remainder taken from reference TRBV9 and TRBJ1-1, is DSGVTQTPKHLITATGQRVTLRCSPRSGDLSVYWYQQSLDQGLQFLIQYYNGEERAKGNILERFSAQQFPDLHSELNLSSLELGDSALYFCASSVAVGVVQEAFFGQGTRLTVV.

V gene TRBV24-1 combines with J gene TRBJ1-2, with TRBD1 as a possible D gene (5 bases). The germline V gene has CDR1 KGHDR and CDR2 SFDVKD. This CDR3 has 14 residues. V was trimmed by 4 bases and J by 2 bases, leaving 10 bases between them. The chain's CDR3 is CATSERGRNYGYTF. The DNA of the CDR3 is TGTGCCACCAGTGAGCGGGGACGGAACTATGGCTACACCTTC.

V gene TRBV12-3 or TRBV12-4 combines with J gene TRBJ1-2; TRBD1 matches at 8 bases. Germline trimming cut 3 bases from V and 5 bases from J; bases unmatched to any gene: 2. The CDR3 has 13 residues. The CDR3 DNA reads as TGTGCCAGCAGTTTTCGACAGGGGTATGGCTACACCTTC. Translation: CASSFRQGYGYTF.

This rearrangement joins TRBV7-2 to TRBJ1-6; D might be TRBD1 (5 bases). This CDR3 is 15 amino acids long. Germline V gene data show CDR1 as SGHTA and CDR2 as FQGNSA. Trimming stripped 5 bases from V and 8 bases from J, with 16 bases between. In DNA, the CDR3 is TGTGCCAGCAGCGGAGGGGACCGACTTTATTCACCCCTCCACTTT. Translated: CASSGGDRLYSPLHF.

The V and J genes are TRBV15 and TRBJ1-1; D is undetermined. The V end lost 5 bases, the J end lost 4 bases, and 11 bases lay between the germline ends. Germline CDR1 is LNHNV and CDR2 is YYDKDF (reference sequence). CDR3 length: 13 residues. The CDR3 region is CATSWEGGTEAFF. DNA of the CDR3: TGTGCCACCAGCTGGGAAGGTGGCACTGAAGCTTTCTTT.

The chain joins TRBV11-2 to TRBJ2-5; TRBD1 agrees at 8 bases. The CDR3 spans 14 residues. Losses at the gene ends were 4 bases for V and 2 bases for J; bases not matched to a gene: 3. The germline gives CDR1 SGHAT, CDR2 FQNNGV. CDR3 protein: CASSSGQGQETQYF. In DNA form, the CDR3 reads TGTGCCAGCAGCTCCGGACAGGGACAAGAGACCCAGTACTTC. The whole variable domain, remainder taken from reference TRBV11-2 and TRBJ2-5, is EAGVAQSPRYKIIEKRQSVAFWCNPISGHATLYWYQQILGQGPKLLIQFQNNGVVDDSQLPKDRFSAERLKGVDSTLKIQPAKLEDSAVYLCASSSGQGQETQYFGPGTRLLVL.

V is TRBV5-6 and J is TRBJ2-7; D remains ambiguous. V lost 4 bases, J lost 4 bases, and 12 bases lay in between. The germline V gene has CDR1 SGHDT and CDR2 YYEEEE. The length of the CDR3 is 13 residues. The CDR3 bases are TGTGCCAGCAGCCCACAAAGAGCATACGAGCAGTACTTC. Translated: CASSPQRAYEQYF. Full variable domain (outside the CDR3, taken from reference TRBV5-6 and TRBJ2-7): DAGVTQSPTHLIKTRGQQVTLRCSPKSGHDTVSWYQQALGQGPQFIFQYYEEEERQRGNFPDRFSGHQFPNYSSELNVNALLLGDSALYLCASSPQRAYEQYFGPGTRLTVT.

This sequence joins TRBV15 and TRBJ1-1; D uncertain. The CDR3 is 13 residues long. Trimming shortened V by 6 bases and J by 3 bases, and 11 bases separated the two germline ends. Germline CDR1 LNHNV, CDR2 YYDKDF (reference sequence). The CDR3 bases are TGTGCCACCAGACCCTTTGGGGACACTGAAGCTTTCTTT. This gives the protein CATRPFGDTEAFF.

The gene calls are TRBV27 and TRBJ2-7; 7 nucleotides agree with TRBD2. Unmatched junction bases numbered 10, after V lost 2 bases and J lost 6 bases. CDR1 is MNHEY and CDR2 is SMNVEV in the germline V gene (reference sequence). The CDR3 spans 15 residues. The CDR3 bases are TGTGCCAGCAGTTTAGGTAGCGGGTTCAAATTCGAGCAGTACTTC. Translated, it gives CASSLGSGFKFEQYF.

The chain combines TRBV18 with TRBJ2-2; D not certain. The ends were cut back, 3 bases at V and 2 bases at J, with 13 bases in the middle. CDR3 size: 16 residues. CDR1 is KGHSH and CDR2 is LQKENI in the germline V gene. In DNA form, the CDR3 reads TGTGCCAGCTCACCGACCCCGCAGACCAACACCGGGGAGCTGTTTTTT. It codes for CASSPTPQTNTGELFF.

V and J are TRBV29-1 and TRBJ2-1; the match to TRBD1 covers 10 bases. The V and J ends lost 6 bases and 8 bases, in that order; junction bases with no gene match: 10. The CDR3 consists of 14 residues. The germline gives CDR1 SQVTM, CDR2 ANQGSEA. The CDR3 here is CSVRDRGRRDEQFF. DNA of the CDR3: TGCAGCGTGCGCGACAGGGGGCGTAGAGATGAGCAGTTCTTC.